These 26 T cell receptor beta chains were sequenced from one sample in a study of T cell repertoires in cytomegalovirus infection (dated by TCRdb to about 2019). Instrument used: Illumina HiSeq 1500. The public reads were quality trimmed at Q25 with fastp and then assembled into clones with MiXCR by TCRdb, keeping productive beta chains. CDR3 protein sequences are deduplicated, and each keeps its most common genes and DNA. The sample table shows more than 400,000 distinct CDR3 sequences, and less than 30% are seen once. Around 13% of the sample goes to the ten largest clones. Sequencing used PBMCs. These receptors were obtained from a human donor in good health (CMV status not recorded). Some clones in this sample may be carry-over from other donors' samples.

The chain recombines TRBV19 with TRBJ1-5, with unresolved D. This CDR3 has 15 residues. In germline, CDR1 is LNHDA, CDR2 SQIVND (reference sequence). Trimming cost V 6 bases and J 3 bases, with 15 bases left between them. CDR3 in DNA: TGTGCCAGTAGAACCACCCCCCAGGCCAATCAGCCCCAGCATTTT. Amino acid sequence: CASRTTPQANQPQHF.

This clonotype occurred many times. This chain links TRBV6-1 with TRBJ2-6; TRBD2 is a possible D gene (6 bases). The V end was cut by 6 bases, the J end by 0 bases, with 15 bases between. CDR1 and CDR2 from the germline V gene are MNHNS and SASEGT. This CDR3 spans 17 amino acids. CDR3 amino acids: CASSPGTGDSGANVLTF. Here the CDR3 DNA reads TGTGCCAGCAGCCCGGGGACTGGGGACTCTGGGGCCAACGTCCTGACTTTC.

This chain uses TRBV12-3 or TRBV12-4 with TRBJ1-4; D is ambiguous. V lost 3 bases and J lost 0, with 5 bases in between. This CDR3 contains 14 residues. The CDR3, as DNA: TGTGCCAGCAGTTTCGAGTCAACTAATGAAAAACTGTTTTTT. This encodes CASSFESTNEKLFF.

This clonotype was detected a few times. This sequence joins TRBV28 and TRBJ1-4; D remains unclear. Trimming took 3 bases from V and 8 from J, leaving 10 bases between them. Germline loops: CDR1 MDHEN, CDR2 SYDVKM. The CDR3 spans 13 residues. CDR3 amino acids: CASSFRHGEKLFF. The CDR3 coding sequence is TGTGCCAGCAGTTTTAGACACGGAGAAAAACTGTTTTTT.

This clonotype was recorded a few times. The chain combines TRBV12-3 or TRBV12-4 with TRBJ2-5; D unclear. CDR3 size: 14 residues. V lost 2 bases and J 2 bases, leaving 9 bases between the germline ends. The CDR3: CASSLSGIQETQYF. For the CDR3, the DNA is TGTGCCAGCAGTTTATCTGGGATACAAGAGACCCAGTACTTC.

This clonotype was seen just once. This chain joins TRBV6-2 or TRBV6-3 and TRBJ2-3; D is possibly TRBD2 (5 bases). V was shortened by 3 bases and J by 7 bases, with 8 bases between the two germline ends. The CDR3 runs to 12 residues. Germline V lookup: CDR1 MNHEY, CDR2 SVGEGT. The CDR3 DNA reads as TGTGCCAGCAGTTATGGACTGAATACGCAGTATTTT. Translated, it gives CASSYGLNTQYF.

A few counts support this clonotype. The rearrangement links TRBV28 to TRBJ2-1, with 7 positions matching TRBD1. Trimming removed 4 bases from V and 2 bases from J; junction bases left unmatched: 2. The CDR3 extends over 14 amino acids. The germline CDR1 and CDR2 sequences are MDHEN and SYDVKM. The CDR3 loop is CASSSGQPYNEQFF. The CDR3 DNA reads as TGTGCCAGCAGTTCGGGACAGCCCTACAATGAGCAGTTCTTC.

The gene calls are TRBV28 and TRBJ2-6; a possible D gene is TRBD1 (6 bases). Germline V gene sequence: CDR1 MDHEN, CDR2 SYDVKM. The CDR3 runs to 16 residues. Deletions cut 8 bases from V and 0 bases from J, with 14 bases between. The DNA for the CDR3 is TGTGCCAGCGCACAGGGTGCCTTCTCTGGGGCCAACGTCCTGACTTTC. This gives the protein CASAQGAFSGANVLTF.

This clonotype occurred a few times. V gene TRBV27 combines with J gene TRBJ2-1, with D possibly matching TRBD1 (5 bases). Germline assignment: CDR1 MNHEY and CDR2 SMNVEV (reference sequence). Trimming shortened V by 7 bases and J by 6 bases, and 22 bases separated the two germline ends. The CDR3 contains 16 residues. Here the CDR3 reads CASTLSSGRVGNEQFF. In nucleotides, the CDR3 is TGTGCCAGCACCTTGAGCTCGGGCAGGGTTGGCAATGAGCAGTTCTTC.

This clonotype has just a few counts. The chain employs TRBV11-2 and TRBJ2-2, with TRBD1 matching 7 bases. Germline trimming cut 1 base from V and 6 bases from J; bases unmatched to any gene: 5. Germline loops: CDR1 SGHAT, CDR2 FQNNGV. The CDR3 is 15 amino acids. The CDR3 DNA sequence: TGTGCCAGCAGCTTAGGGGTCCAGGGGGCCGGGGAGCTGTTTTTT. Its protein is CASSLGVQGAGELFF.

The rearrangement joins TRBV28 to TRBJ2-5; D uncertain. Germline-derived CDR1 and CDR2 are MDHEN and SYDVKM. V was trimmed by 5 bases and J by 5 bases, leaving 9 bases between them. The CDR3 spans 12 residues. The CDR3 DNA follows: TGTGCCAGCAGTACGCCAACGGAGACCCAGTACTTC. This translates into CASSTPTETQYF.

This clonotype was seen at least ten times. For the CDR3, the DNA is TGCGCCAGCAGCCCAAGGACTAGCGGGAGTCTCGCAGATACGCAGTATTTT. Protein product: CASSPRTSGSLADTQYF. The rearrangement links TRBV4-3 to TRBJ2-3; TRBD2 agrees at 13 bases. Germline V gene lookup returns CDR1 LGHNA and CDR2 YSLEER. The CDR3 runs 17 residues. The V and J ends lost 4 bases and 4 bases, in that order; junction bases with no gene match: 8.

There are a few counts of this clonotype. This sequence joins TRBV7-3 and TRBJ2-1; 9 positions match TRBD1. Germline V lookup: CDR1 SGHTA, CDR2 FQGTGA. V shed 1 base and J 8 bases; nucleotides not matched to a gene: 9. CDR3 length equals 16 residues. CDR3 nucleotides: TGTGCCAGCAGCTTAAGAACCGGGACAGGGATCCATGAGCAGTTCTTC. Translating gives CASSLRTGTGIHEQFF.

This clonotype was seen a few times. The chain is built from TRBV7-8 and TRBJ2-5; D is possibly TRBD1 or TRBD2 (6 bases each). CDR3 length: 16 amino acids. Germline CDR1 is SGHVS and CDR2 is FQNEAQ. Trimming shortened V by 0 bases and J by 5 bases, and 16 bases separated the two germline ends. CDR3 nucleotides: TGTGCCAGCAGCTTAGCGTTTGAGGGGGGCAAGGAGACCCAGTACTTC. Amino acid sequence: CASSLAFEGGKETQYF.

Only a few counts were recorded for this clonotype. The rearrangement joins TRBV7-9 to TRBJ2-5; no firm D call. Germline V gene data show CDR1 as SEHNR and CDR2 as FQNEAQ (reference sequence). The CDR3 has 13 amino acids. Trimming cost V 5 bases and J 5 bases, with 12 bases left between them. In DNA, the CDR3 is TGTGCCAGCAGCCCTAAGATGGGCGAGACCCAGTACTTC. The encoded protein is CASSPKMGETQYF.

This clonotype came up a few times. This chain links TRBV6-2 or TRBV6-3 with TRBJ2-7; 7 positions agree with TRBD2. The CDR3 extends over 14 amino acids. In germline, CDR1 is MNHEY, CDR2 SVGEGT. Losses at the gene ends were 5 bases for V and 3 bases for J; bases not matched to a gene: 7. The chain's CDR3 is CASSAPRGNYEQYV. The CDR3 nucleotides read TGTGCCAGCAGTGCCCCGCGGGGGAACTACGAGCAGTACGTC.

The sample holds many counts of this clonotype. J is TRBJ2-6 and V is TRBV7-6; a possible D gene is TRBD1 (6 bases). Trimming shortened V by 2 bases and J by 0 bases, and 14 bases separated the two germline ends. CDR1 SGHVS and CDR2 FNYEAQ come from the germline V gene. This CDR3 spans 18 amino acids. CDR3 coding DNA: TGTGCCAGCAGCTTAAATTACAGGGCCCTCTCTGGGGCCAACGTCCTGACTTTC. Residues: CASSLNYRALSGANVLTF.

The genes are TRBV7-2 and TRBJ2-7; 8 positions agree with TRBD2. This CDR3 has 14 residues. CDR1 and CDR2 (germline): SGHTA, FQGNSA. The J segment lost 2 bases and the V segment lost 1 base, leaving 1 base of the junction unmatched. The CDR3 sequence: CASSLVREAYEQYF. The CDR3 nucleotides read TGTGCCAGCAGCTTAGTGCGGGAGGCCTACGAGCAGTACTTC.

This clonotype was detected many times. The chain recombines TRBV4-1 with TRBJ2-1; perhaps TRBD2 as D (5 bases). CDR3 length equals 15 residues. The V end was cut by 4 bases, the J end by 5 bases, with 15 bases between. Germline V gene sequence: CDR1 MGHRA, CDR2 YSYEKL. The CDR3 protein is CASSLLRTANNEQFF. In nucleotides, the CDR3 is TGCGCCAGCAGCCTACTTAGGACTGCTAACAATGAGCAGTTCTTC.

The rearrangement joins TRBV18 to TRBJ2-7; D unclear. Germline-derived CDR1 and CDR2 are KGHSH and LQKENI. The CDR3 has 15 residues. Between the trimmed V and J ends, which lost 6 bases and 4 bases, there was a span of 19 bases. The CDR3 DNA sequence: TGTGCCAGCTCCCTGTCCCTAGGTCCATCTTACGAGCAGTACTTC. Its protein product is CASSLSLGPSYEQYF.

J is TRBJ1-3 and V is TRBV6-1, with D hard to call. CDR3 size: 16 residues. The germline V and J ends were trimmed by 6 bases and 0 bases, with 15 bases remaining between them. Germline loops: CDR1 MNHNS, CDR2 SASEGT. The CDR3 spells CASSENERFSGNTIYF. The CDR3 region has the DNA TGTGCCAGCAGCGAAAATGAGAGATTCTCTGGAAACACCATATATTTT.

J is TRBJ2-1 and V is TRBV6-2 or TRBV6-3, with TRBD2 matching over 12 bases. J gave up 0 bases and V 0 bases, and 12 bases lay outside the gene matches. CDR1 MNHEY and CDR2 SVGEGT come from the germline V gene. The CDR3 runs to 21 residues. The CDR3 loop is CASSYSTGTSGPISSYNEQFF. The CDR3 nucleotides are TGTGCCAGCAGTTACTCGACAGGGACTAGCGGGCCCATTAGCTCCTACAATGAGCAGTTCTTC.

This clonotype was detected only a few times. The chain carries TRBV5-4 and TRBJ2-3; D perhaps matches TRBD1 (5 bases). V was cut by 0 bases and J by 1 base, with 9 bases left in between. The CDR3 is 15 residues long. Germline assignment: CDR1 SGHNT and CDR2 YYREEE (reference sequence). This CDR3 is CASSLVGLGTDTQYF. In nucleotides, the CDR3 is TGTGCCAGCAGCTTGGTGGGGCTTGGCACAGATACGCAGTATTTT.

The rearrangement links TRBV7-9 to TRBJ2-5; D remains ambiguous. CDR1 is SEHNR and CDR2 is FQNEAQ in the germline V gene (reference sequence). V was shortened by 1 base and J by 2 bases, with 8 bases between the two germline ends. This CDR3 comprises 14 residues. CDR3 residues: CASSLDGRQETQYF. The CDR3 DNA reads TGTGCCAGCAGCTTAGATGGACGGCAAGAGACCCAGTACTTC.

The V call is TRBV6-2 or TRBV6-3, the J call TRBJ2-7; D tentatively reads TRBD1 or TRBD2 (6 bases each). CDR3 length equals 13 residues. V lost 5 bases and J 3 bases, leaving 11 bases between the germline ends. The germline CDR1 and CDR2 sequences are MNHEY and SVGEGT. The CDR3 DNA reads TGTGCCAGCAGTCGGGGGCCTCGCTACGAGCAGTACGTC. This sequence encodes CASSRGPRYEQYV.

This clonotype was seen a few times. The rearrangement links TRBV27 to TRBJ2-7; the match to TRBD2 covers 15 bases. Germline CDR1 MNHEY, CDR2 SMNVEV (reference sequence). The CDR3 consists of 17 residues. The ends lost 7 bases at V and 5 bases at J; junction bases unmatched: 12. CDR3 sequence reads: CASTSRTSGRALHEQYF. The CDR3 nucleotides read TGTGCCAGCACCAGCCGGACTAGCGGGAGGGCCCTCCACGAGCAGTACTTC.